A single sample is the source of the 10 T cell receptor beta chains below, sequenced in a study of blood T cell repertoires in COVID-19. TCRdb's table, derived via immunoSEQ multiplex PCR, lists solely in-frame clones and lacks some. The sample has 250,000 to 300,000 clones, 91% seen once. What was sequenced was PBMCs or T cells enriched from blood (not recorded which). The receptors come from a human donor in a cohort exposed to, infected with or recovered from COVID-19 (not recorded which). The donor label of this sample is uncertain.

The chain couples TRBV5-8 to TRBJ1-5; D is undetermined. The length of the CDR3 is 14 residues. Between the trimmed V and J ends, which lost 3 bases and 6 bases, there was a span of 13 bases. The V gene's germline CDR1 is SGHTS and CDR2 YDEGEE. For the CDR3, the DNA is TGTGCCAGCAGCTCGGAGTTGACCCTTCAGCCCCAGCATTTT. The encoded protein is CASSSELTLQPQHF.

The V and J genes are TRBV5-4 and TRBJ1-1; 9 positions agree with TRBD1. CDR3 length equals 13 residues. Germline V gene lookup returns CDR1 SGHNT and CDR2 YYREEE (reference sequence). J lost 4 bases, V lost 4 bases, and 2 bases had no gene match. Here the CDR3 reads CASSPGQGTEAFF. In DNA form, the CDR3 reads TGTGCCAGCAGCCCGGGACAGGGCACTGAAGCTTTCTTT.

V and J are TRBV6-5 and TRBJ1-2; 8 bases map to TRBD1. CDR1 and CDR2 (germline): MNHEY, SVGAGI. The ends lost 10 bases at V and 2 bases at J; junction bases unmatched: 12. The CDR3 contains 15 residues. CDR3 DNA: TGTGCCACTTTACAATTCCGGGACAGGAACTATGGCTACACCTTC. Its translation: CATLQFRDRNYGYTF.

The table lists this clone with a few counts. The chain joins TRBV19 to TRBJ2-7; D unclear. CDR3 length: 14 amino acids. CDR1 is LNHDA and CDR2 is SQIVND in the germline V gene (reference sequence). V lost 3 bases and J 2 bases, leaving 11 bases between the germline ends. CDR3 amino acids: CASSIVYGPYEQYF. The DNA for the CDR3 is TGTGCCAGTAGTATCGTGTATGGGCCCTACGAGCAGTACTTC. Full variable domain (remainder filled in from reference TRBV19 and TRBJ2-7): DGGITQSPKYLFRKEGQNVTLSCEQNLNHDAMYWYRQDPGQGLRLIYYSQIVNDFQKGDIAEGYSVSREKKESFPLTVTSAQKNPTAFYLCASSIVYGPYEQYFGPGTRLTVT.

The chain carries TRBV5-1 and TRBJ2-7; TRBD1 aligns across 7 bases. V was pared by 4 bases and J by 5 bases, with 9 bases of the junction left unmatched. The CDR3 has 14 residues. Germline CDR1 is SGHRS and CDR2 is YFSETQ. CDR3 coding DNA: TGCGCCAGCAGCCCAAGGGGGCGCATGGACGAGCAGTACTTC. Translated: CASSPRGRMDEQYF.

This chain joins TRBV6-5 and TRBJ1-1; TRBD1 might be the D (5 bases). Looked up from germline, CDR1 is MNHEY and CDR2 is SVGAGI. The V and J ends lost 8 bases and 5 bases respectively, with 12 bases between them. The CDR3 is 12 amino acids. The CDR3 nucleotides read TGTGCCAGCCCAGGGTTGGGAACTGAAGCTTTCTTT. Protein: CASPGLGTEAFF.

The V call is TRBV4-2, the J call TRBJ1-2; D ambiguous. The CDR3 length is 15 residues. Germline CDR1 is LGHNA and CDR2 is YNFKEQ. V was pared by 0 bases and J by 8 bases, with 16 bases between. In nucleotides, the CDR3 is TGTGCCAGCAGCCAAGAAGAGGGAGGCCTCTACGGCTACACCTTC. Translated: CASSQEEGGLYGYTF.

This chain connects TRBV18 to TRBJ2-1; 14 bases map to TRBD2. Germline lookup yields CDR1 KGHSH and CDR2 LQKENI. This CDR3 is 19 amino acids long. The V gene end was trimmed by 8 bases and the J gene end by 8 bases; junction bases not matched to a gene: 20. CDR3 amino acids: CASELETSGTSGGRDEQFF. In DNA, the CDR3 is TGTGCCAGCGAACTTGAGACCTCCGGGACTAGCGGGGGTCGGGATGAGCAGTTCTTC.

The chain is built from TRBV12-5 and TRBJ1-6; perhaps TRBD1 as D (5 bases). V was cut by 8 bases and J by 7 bases, with 12 bases left in between. The CDR3 loop spans 13 amino acids. The germline V gene encodes CDR1 LGHNT and CDR2 FRNRAP. For the CDR3, the DNA is TGTGCTAGTTCGAGACAGCTCAATTCACCCCTCCACTTT. Translated: CASSRQLNSPLHF. Using reference TRBV12-5 and TRBJ1-6 for the parts outside the CDR3, the full variable domain is DARVTQTPRHKVTEMGQEVTMRCQPILGHNTVFWYRQTMMQGLELLAYFRNRAPLDDSGMPKDRFSAEMPDATLATLKIQPSEPRDSAVYFCASSRQLNSPLHFGNGTRLTVT.

The chain recombines TRBV12-3 or TRBV12-4 with TRBJ1-6; TRBD1 might be the D (6 bases). The germline V and J ends were trimmed by 5 bases and 8 bases, with 7 bases remaining between them. There are 12 residues in the CDR3. CDR3 residues: CASSHRDSPLHF. The CDR3 DNA is TGTGCCAGCAGTCACAGGGATTCACCCCTCCACTTT.